This paragraph covers one TCR beta chain sequence. Cells designated naive CD8 were CD45RO-negative and were positively selected for CCR7, with terminally differentiated effector memory CD45RA+ cells excluded. This entry is derived from a study of shared clonotypes between healthy human individuals. The assay was immunoSEQ multiplex PCR, and TCRdb's table has in-frame clones only and misses some. The sample holds 800,000 to 950,000 clones, just over 95% seen once. The origin of this receptor is a man aged 30 to 45 in good health. Sequences were obtained from naive CD8+ T cells sorted from blood.

CDR3 protein: CSGEGGTAVSYNEQFF. In DNA form, the CDR3 reads TGCAGCGGCGAGGGGGGGACAGCGGTGTCCTACAATGAGCAGTTCTTC. J is TRBJ2-1 and V is TRBV29-1; D tentatively fits TRBD1 or TRBD2 (7 bases each). Looked up from germline, CDR1 is SQVTM and CDR2 is ANQGSEA. The CDR3 has 16 residues. Trimming took 7 bases from V and 1 from J, leaving 20 bases between them.